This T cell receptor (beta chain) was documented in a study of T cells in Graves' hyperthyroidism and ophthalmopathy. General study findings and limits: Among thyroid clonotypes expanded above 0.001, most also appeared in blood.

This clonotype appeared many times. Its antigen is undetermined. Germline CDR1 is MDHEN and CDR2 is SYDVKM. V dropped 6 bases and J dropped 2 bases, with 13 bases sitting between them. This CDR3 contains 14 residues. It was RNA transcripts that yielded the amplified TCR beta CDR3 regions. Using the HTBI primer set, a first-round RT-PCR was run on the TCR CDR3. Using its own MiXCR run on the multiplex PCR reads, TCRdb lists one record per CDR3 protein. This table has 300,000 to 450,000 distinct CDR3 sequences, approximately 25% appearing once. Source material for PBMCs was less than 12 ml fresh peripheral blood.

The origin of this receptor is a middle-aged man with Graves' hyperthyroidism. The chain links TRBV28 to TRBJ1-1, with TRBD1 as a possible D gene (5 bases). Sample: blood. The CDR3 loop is CASRRPGPNTEAFF. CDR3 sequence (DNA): TGTGCCAGCAGGCGGCCGGGACCTAACACTGAAGCTTTCTTT.